Below, one TCR beta chain is given with its context. The data originate from a study of blood T cells in healthy people across ages. Primers used in a second PCR of roughly 6 to 11 cycles were a sample-barcoded 5' primer and a J-beta primer mix. TCRdb called the 5' RACE reads again in MiXCR, with one record for every CDR3 protein. Found here are some 760,000 distinct CDR3 sequences, 20% to 25% of them singletons; the top ten hold roughly 9%. The CDR3 runs 15 residues. J was trimmed by 2 bases and V by 5 bases; bases with no gene match: 7. Germline lookup yields CDR1 SEHNR and CDR2 FQNEAQ (reference sequence). The same specimen was also included in a second study, on T cells of mothers and their children.

The sample comprised blood. The rearrangement joins TRBV7-9 to TRBJ2-5; the match to TRBD2 covers 8 bases. This TCR was sampled from a boy aged 5-17 years in good health. CDR3 bases: TGTGCCAGCAGCCCTAGCGGGTGGGATCAAGAGACCCAGTACTTC. This sequence encodes CASSPSGWDQETQYF.